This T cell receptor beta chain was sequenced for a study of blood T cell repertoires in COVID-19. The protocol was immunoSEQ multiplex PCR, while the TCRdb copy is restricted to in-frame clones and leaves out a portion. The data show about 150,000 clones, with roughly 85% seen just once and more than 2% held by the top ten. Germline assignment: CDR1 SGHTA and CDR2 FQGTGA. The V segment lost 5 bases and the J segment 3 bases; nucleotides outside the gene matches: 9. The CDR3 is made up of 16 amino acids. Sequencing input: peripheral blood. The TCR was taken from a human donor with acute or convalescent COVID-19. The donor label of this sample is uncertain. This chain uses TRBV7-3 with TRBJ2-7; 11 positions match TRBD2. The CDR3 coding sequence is TGTGCCAGCAGCCCATCCGGGACTAGCGGCCTCTACGAGCAGTACTTC. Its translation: CASSPSGTSGLYEQYF.